Following are 13 T cell receptor beta chains from one sample sequenced in a study of blood T cell repertoires in COVID-19. Using immunoSEQ multiplex PCR, the repertoire was profiled, and TCRdb retains in-frame clones only, with some absent. The sample has about 210,000 clones, over 75% seen once. The sample was peripheral blood. The source of these receptors is a woman in her 70s with COVID-19, enrolled during active disease.

The chain has TRBV19 and TRBJ2-7; 7 bases line up with TRBD2. CDR3 size: 16 residues. The germline V gene encodes CDR1 LNHDA and CDR2 SQIVND (reference sequence). V dropped 5 bases and J dropped 2; count of bases not matched to a gene: 12. CDR3 in amino acids: CASSWLHSGTAYEQYF. CDR3 DNA: TGTGCCAGTAGTTGGCTTCACAGCGGGACCGCCTACGAGCAGTACTTC.

The V and J genes are TRBV9 and TRBJ1-1, with TRBD1 identical over 7 bases. Trimming took 0 bases from V and 4 from J; bases not matched to a gene: 6. Germline CDR1 reads SGDLS; CDR2 reads YYNGEE. CDR3 length: 15 amino acids. The CDR3 DNA follows: TGTGCCAGCAGCGTAGCGGACAGGTGGGCCACTGAAGCTTTCTTT. Translated: CASSVADRWATEAFF.

The chain is built from TRBV18 and TRBJ1-1; 8 positions match TRBD1. J lost 8 bases, V lost 0 bases, and 8 bases had no gene match. Germline V gene data show CDR1 as KGHSH and CDR2 as LQKENI. The CDR3 totals 15 residues. The CDR3 sequence is CASSPPRDRPLEAFF. CDR3 DNA sequence: TGTGCCAGCTCACCACCCAGGGACAGGCCCTTGGAAGCTTTCTTT.

This chain connects TRBV27 to TRBJ1-2; the match to TRBD1 covers 7 bases. Germline V gene data show CDR1 as MNHEY and CDR2 as SMNVEV (reference sequence). The CDR3 has 14 amino acids. Unmatched junction bases numbered 3, after V lost 1 base and J lost 4 bases. In nucleotides, the CDR3 is TGTGCCAGCAGTTTATTCCGGGACAGCTATGGCTACACCTTC. Protein sequence: CASSLFRDSYGYTF.

The chain carries TRBV11-2 and TRBJ1-1; 7 bases match TRBD1. This CDR3 has 15 amino acids. The germline gives CDR1 SGHAT, CDR2 FQNNGV. V shed 5 bases, J shed 9 bases, and the junction held 15 bases outside the gene matches. CDR3 region: CASSRDRAGGGQAFF. The CDR3 DNA follows: TGTGCCAGCAGCCGAGATAGAGCAGGGGGTGGCCAAGCTTTCTTT.

The J gene is TRBJ1-1, the V gene TRBV7-2, with a weak D call TRBD1 (5 bases). The CDR3 covers 13 residues. The germline V and J ends were trimmed by 9 bases and 5 bases, with 16 bases remaining between them. CDR1 and CDR2 from the germline V gene are SGHTA and FQGNSA. The CDR3 protein is CASTLFGGTEAFF. The CDR3 region has the DNA TGTGCCAGTACCCTTTTCGGGGGGACTGAAGCTTTCTTT.

This chain connects TRBV5-6 to TRBJ1-2; tentative D call: TRBD1 (5 bases). This CDR3 comprises 14 residues. V lost 2 bases and J lost 3, with 11 bases in between. Germline CDR1 is SGHDT and CDR2 is YYEEEE. CDR3 bases: TGTGCCAGCAGCTTCGGGCAGGGTGACTATGGCTACACCTTC. This sequence encodes CASSFGQGDYGYTF.

The chain's CDR3 is CASGPGTFILAGGSDTQYF. The CDR3, as DNA: TGTGCCAGTGGTCCCGGGACGTTCATCCTAGCGGGAGGGTCAGATACGCAGTATTTT. The chain links TRBV19 to TRBJ2-3, with 12 bases that match TRBD2. The V gene's germline CDR1 is LNHDA and CDR2 SQIVND (reference sequence). This CDR3 has 19 residues. The J segment lost 4 bases and the V segment lost 8 bases, leaving 19 bases of the junction unmatched. The entire variable domain, with the rest obtained from reference TRBV19 and TRBJ2-3, is as follows: DGGITQSPKYLFRKEGQNVTLSCEQNLNHDAMYWYRQDPGQGLRLIYYSQIVNDFQKGDIAEGYSVSREKKESFPLTVTSAQKNPTAFYLCASGPGTFILAGGSDTQYFGPGTRLTVL.

This sequence joins TRBV4-3 and TRBJ2-5; 8 positions match TRBD2. In germline, CDR1 is LGHNA, CDR2 YSLEER. Unmatched junction bases numbered 6, after V lost 1 base and J lost 5 bases. CDR3 size: 15 residues. CDR3 DNA sequence: TGCGCCAGCAGCCAAGTCCGGACTAGCCTCGAGACCCAGTACTTC. It codes for CASSQVRTSLETQYF.

The chain employs TRBV11-3 and TRBJ2-1; 13 bases are a match to TRBD2. V shed 5 bases, J shed 9 bases, and the junction held 10 bases outside the gene matches. Germline V gene sequence: CDR1 SGHNT, CDR2 YENEEA. The CDR3 spans 16 residues. The CDR3 DNA is TGTGCCAGCAGCCCTGGACTAGCGGGGGCGAGGGGTGAGCAGTTCTTC. Translating it yields CASSPGLAGARGEQFF.

The rearrangement joins TRBV11-3 to TRBJ2-7; TRBD1 is a possible D gene (6 bases). With 4 bases removed from V and 6 bases from J, the gap between germline ends came to 16 bases. The CDR3 is 14 residues long. CDR1 is SGHNT, CDR2 YENEEA, per germline. The CDR3 nucleotides are TGTGCCAGCAGCTCTCTCAGGGGAGTGACCGAGCAGTACTTC. This encodes CASSSLRGVTEQYF.

The V call is TRBV27, the J call TRBJ2-5; D gene unclear. This CDR3 spans 13 amino acids. V shed 3 bases and J shed 2 bases, with 7 bases lying between them. Germline lookup yields CDR1 MNHEY and CDR2 SMNVEV (reference sequence). Here the CDR3 DNA reads TGTGCCAGCAGTTTTGGCAGGCAAGAGACCCAGTACTTC. Encoded protein: CASSFGRQETQYF.

In DNA, the CDR3 is TGCGCCAGCAGTCCTAAGCCGGGACAGGGGCTTTATCCTGATCAGCCCCAGCATTTT. This sequence encodes CASSPKPGQGLYPDQPQHF. V is TRBV10-2 and J is TRBJ1-5; 10 nucleotides match TRBD1. The V segment lost 5 bases and the J segment 5 bases; nucleotides outside the gene matches: 18. The V gene's germline CDR1 is WSHSY and CDR2 SAAADI. The CDR3 has 19 residues.